This T cell receptor beta chain was sequenced during a study of OX40 agonist ivuxolimab in advanced cancers. General study findings and limits: Among the nonresponders, some also had low normalized T-cell clonal expansion.

The CDR3 is made up of 13 amino acids. Germline V gene lookup returns CDR1 SGHKS and CDR2 YYEKEE (reference sequence). The V end lost 1 base, the J end lost 1 base, and 5 bases lay between the germline ends. The data were produced by immunoSEQ multiplex PCR, yet TCRdb's version contains in-frame clones alone and is incomplete. The table shows 35,000 to 40,000 clones, with about 80% occurring only once. This clone was counted a single time. Its antigen remains unidentified. This TCR derives from an adult with an advanced solid tumor such as melanoma, head and neck, liver or kidney cancer. The chain combines TRBV5-5 with TRBJ1-1; no clear D. Specimen: CD4+ or CD8+ T cells sorted from blood, collected in a trial of the OX40 agonist ivuxolimab. The CDR3 is CASSLLGNTEAFF. DNA for the CDR3: TGTGCCAGCAGCTTGCTGGGGAACACTGAAGCTTTCTTT.